The 25 T cell receptor beta chains below all came from one sample that was sequenced in a study of graft-versus-host responses after intestinal transplantation. These receptors' antigens are unknown. The repertoire was sequenced with immunoSEQ multiplex PCR; TCRdb's copy has only in-frame clones and lacks some. The sample comprises about 88,000 clones, almost 90% of which are singletons, and around 0.11% rests with the top ten. Material: unstimulated CD4+ T cells sorted from spleen or lymph node cells, obtained before intestinal transplant. The receptors derive from a human donor who received an intestinal transplant.

This chain uses TRBV10-2 with TRBJ2-7; 9 bases line up with TRBD1. V lost 4 bases to trimming and J lost 5 bases; unmatched junction nucleotides: 6. The germline gives CDR1 WSHSY, CDR2 SAAADI. The CDR3 is 14 amino acids. The CDR3 region is CASSVDRGYHEQYF. CDR3 DNA sequence: TGCGCCAGCAGTGTGGACAGGGGTTACCACGAGCAGTACTTC.

This clone was recorded once. This rearrangement joins TRBV5-1 to TRBJ2-1; D is possibly TRBD1 (6 bases). The V gene lost 2 bases and the J gene lost 5 bases, with 8 bases spanning the gap. The CDR3 loop spans 13 amino acids. From germline, CDR1 is SGHRS and CDR2 YFSETQ. The CDR3 bases are TGCGCCAGCAGCTTTGGACAGAACAATGAGCAGTTCTTC. Its protein is CASSFGQNNEQFF.

The chain recombines TRBV12-5 with TRBJ1-3; maybe TRBD1 (6 bases). Germline V lookup: CDR1 LGHNT, CDR2 FRNRAP. V lost 6 bases and J 0 bases, leaving 18 bases between the germline ends. The CDR3 sequence is 17 residues long. As DNA, the CDR3 is TGTGCTAGTGGCCCCATCACAGGGCCCTACTCTGGAAACACCATATATTTT. This encodes CASGPITGPYSGNTIYF.

This sequence joins TRBV11-1 and TRBJ2-7; 8 bases match TRBD2. The CDR3 is 14 residues long. V lost 5 bases to trimming and J lost 6 bases; unmatched junction nucleotides: 9. Germline V gene data show CDR1 as SGHAT and CDR2 as FQDESV (reference sequence). The CDR3 loop is CASSRRGASFEQYF. The CDR3 nucleotides are TGTGCCAGCAGCCGGCGGGGGGCCTCGTTCGAGCAGTACTTC.

The chain has TRBV25-1 and TRBJ1-1; D call uncertain. Trimming took off 3 bases at V and 0 bases at J, with 11 bases between the two ends. This CDR3 contains 15 residues. Per germline, CDR1 MGHDK and CDR2 SYGVNS. The DNA of the CDR3 is TGTGCCAGCAGTGATATCGGTGGAGTGAACACTGAAGCTTTCTTT. Translated, it gives CASSDIGGVNTEAFF.

This clone was recorded once. The rearrangement joins TRBV27 to TRBJ2-6; TRBD1 matches at 9 bases. Per the germline V gene, CDR1 is MNHEY and CDR2 is SMNVEV (reference sequence). The length of the CDR3 is 18 residues. J lost 2 bases, V lost 8 bases, and 13 bases had no gene match. The CDR3 bases are TGTGCCAGCGCCCAGGCGGGACAGGGTCTAGCTGGGGCCAACGTCCTGACTTTC. Translating gives CASAQAGQGLAGANVLTF.

A single count supports this clone. The genes are TRBV6-5 and TRBJ2-5, with 7 bases lining up with TRBD1. CDR3 length: 13 residues. Per germline, CDR1 MNHEY and CDR2 SVGAGI. V lost 4 bases, J lost 3 bases, and 2 bases stayed unmatched. CDR3 nucleotide sequence: TGTGCCAGCAGTTTCGACAGGGAAGAGACCCAGTACTTC. It codes for CASSFDREETQYF.

This chain joins TRBV7-2 and TRBJ1-3; 7 positions match TRBD1. V gave up 1 base and J gave up 0 bases; unmatched junction bases: 3. Germline V gene data show CDR1 as SGHTA and CDR2 as FQGNSA. The CDR3 contains 16 residues. CDR3 coding DNA: TGTGCCAGCAGCTTAGTACAGGGGCTCTCTGGAAACACCATATATTTT. Translating it yields CASSLVQGLSGNTIYF.

The J gene is TRBJ2-7, the V gene TRBV18, with 8 bases aligning to TRBD1. Germline V gene data show CDR1 as KGHSH and CDR2 as LQKENI. Losses at the gene ends were 4 bases for V and 7 bases for J; bases not matched to a gene: 9. This CDR3 is built from 14 residues. CDR3 residues: CASSLGLGQVEQYF. The DNA of the CDR3 is TGTGCCAGCTCACTCGGCCTGGGACAGGTGGAGCAGTACTTC.

The V and J genes are TRBV5-6 and TRBJ1-4; TRBD1 matches 7 bases. This CDR3 has 15 amino acids. Trimming cost V 2 bases and J 3 bases; bases outside gene matches: 4. The germline V gene has CDR1 SGHDT and CDR2 YYEEEE. The CDR3 sequence is CASSFRQGPNEKLFF. CDR3 nucleotides: TGTGCCAGCAGCTTCCGACAGGGACCTAATGAAAAACTGTTTTTT.

The chain recombines TRBV25-1 with TRBJ2-3, with 8 bases matching TRBD2. Germline V CDR1 and CDR2: MGHDK, SYGVNS. After removal of 8 bases from V and 6 bases from J, the junction contained 10 bases not matched to a gene. CDR3 length equals 14 residues. The chain's CDR3 is CASSSPGGLDTQYF. CDR3 in DNA: TGTGCCAGCTCCTCTCCGGGGGGGCTGGATACGCAGTATTTT.

V usage is TRBV4-2 and J usage is TRBJ2-3; weak D call: TRBD1 (7 bases). V shed 4 bases and J shed 5 bases, with 13 bases lying between them. Germline values: CDR1 LGHNA, CDR2 YNFKEQ. This CDR3 is built from 14 residues. The CDR3 here is CASSRQGEVDTQYF. The CDR3 DNA sequence: TGTGCCAGCAGCCGCCAGGGGGAGGTAGATACGCAGTATTTT.

The chain is built from TRBV19 and TRBJ1-6; D not resolved. The CDR3 covers 17 residues. The germline V gene encodes CDR1 LNHDA and CDR2 SQIVND (reference sequence). Trimming took off 9 bases at V and 0 bases at J, with 18 bases between the two ends. In DNA form, the CDR3 reads TGTGCCAGCCAGAGACGGGGATCCAGCTCCTATAATTCACCCCTCCACTTT. It specifies CASQRRGSSSYNSPLHF.

This chain uses TRBV9 with TRBJ1-1; 9 bases match TRBD1. The CDR3 has 16 amino acids. Unmatched junction bases numbered 14, after V lost 4 bases and J lost 7 bases. Per the germline V gene, CDR1 is SGDLS and CDR2 is YYNGEE. CDR3 loop: CASSSSGTGKGGEAFF. CDR3 coding DNA: TGTGCCAGCAGCTCATCCGGGACAGGGAAAGGAGGTGAAGCTTTCTTT.

V usage is TRBV5-8 and J usage is TRBJ1-2, with 10 bases matching TRBD1. The CDR3 runs to 16 residues. Unmatched junction bases numbered 17, after V lost 3 bases and J lost 12 bases. From germline, CDR1 is SGHTS and CDR2 YDEGEE. As DNA, the CDR3 is TGTGCCAGCAGCTCAGGTGGAGGGACAGGGGCTATAAGCGACACCTTC. It is translated as CASSSGGGTGAISDTF.

The chain carries TRBV11-2 and TRBJ1-3, with no clear D. From germline, CDR1 is SGHAT and CDR2 FQNNGV. V was shortened by 6 bases and J by 2 bases, with 5 bases between the two germline ends. CDR3 length: 12 residues. CDR3 region: CASRNTGNTIYF. The CDR3 nucleotides read TGTGCCAGCAGAAACACTGGAAACACCATATATTTT.

The rearrangement links TRBV9 to TRBJ2-5; 7 nucleotides align to TRBD2. This CDR3 is built from 15 residues. Germline V gene data show CDR1 as SGDLS and CDR2 as YYNGEE. The trim removed 4 bases at V and 1 base at J, leaving 7 bases unmatched. CDR3 in amino acids: CASSPRDYLQETQYF. Written as DNA, the CDR3 is TGTGCCAGCAGCCCCCGGGACTACCTCCAAGAGACCCAGTACTTC.

The rearrangement uses TRBV9 and TRBJ2-6; no clear D. The ends were cut back, 7 bases at V and 0 bases at J, with 8 bases in the middle. Germline V lookup: CDR1 SGDLS, CDR2 YYNGEE. The length of the CDR3 is 14 residues. DNA of the CDR3: TGTGCCAGCGGCCTCAGCTCTGGGGCCAACGTCCTGACTTTC. It encodes CASGLSSGANVLTF.

This sequence joins TRBV5-1 and TRBJ1-6; 7 nucleotides line up with TRBD1. The CDR3 is made up of 16 amino acids. Germline CDR1 SGHRS, CDR2 YFSETQ. V lost 0 bases to trimming and J lost 4 bases; unmatched junction nucleotides: 4. The DNA for the CDR3 is TGCGCCAGCAGCTTGGCGGGGACAGTTTATAATTCACCCCTCCACTTT. This gives the protein CASSLAGTVYNSPLHF.

The chain recombines TRBV9 with TRBJ1-3, with 10 nucleotides matching TRBD1. Losses at the gene ends were 3 bases for V and 4 bases for J; bases not matched to a gene: 4. Germline V CDR1 and CDR2: SGDLS, YYNGEE. The CDR3 loop spans 15 amino acids. The CDR3 DNA sequence: TGTGCCAGCAGCGGACAGGGGGCGTTGGGAAACACCATATATTTT. Translation gives CASSGQGALGNTIYF. Supplemented by reference TRBV9 and TRBJ1-3, the full variable domain reads DSGVTQTPKHLITATGQRVTLRCSPRSGDLSVYWYQQSLDQGLQFLIQYYNGEERAKGNILERFSAQQFPDLHSELNLSSLELGDSALYFCASSGQGALGNTIYFGEGSWLTVV.

The J gene is TRBJ2-2, the V gene TRBV18; possible D gene TRBD2, 5 bases. The V gene lost 4 bases and the J gene lost 0 bases, with 12 bases spanning the gap. The CDR3 contains 16 residues. Germline CDR1 reads KGHSH; CDR2 reads LQKENI. The CDR3: CASSLGGFANTGELFF. In nucleotides, the CDR3 is TGTGCCAGCTCACTCGGCGGGTTCGCGAACACCGGGGAGCTGTTTTTT.

The chain joins TRBV27 to TRBJ2-7; 9 bases are shared with TRBD1. J lost 1 base, V lost 5 bases, and 6 bases had no gene match. The CDR3 length is 15 residues. CDR1 and CDR2 (germline): MNHEY, SMNVEV (reference sequence). The CDR3 nucleotides read TGTGCCAGCAGTCCCAAAGGGACAGGGTCCTACGAGCAGTACTTC. It yields the protein CASSPKGTGSYEQYF.

This clone has only one observation. This chain connects TRBV12-5 to TRBJ2-3; 13 bases fit TRBD2. J was trimmed by 2 bases and V by 6 bases; bases with no gene match: 5. CDR1 is LGHNT, CDR2 FRNRAP, per germline. The CDR3 is 16 amino acids. CDR3 bases: TGTGCTAGTGGCTCGGGACTAGCGGGGCACACAGATACGCAGTATTTT. It translates to CASGSGLAGHTDTQYF.

The V call is TRBV7-8, the J call TRBJ2-5; 9 nucleotides align to TRBD2. CDR3 size: 16 residues. V lost 7 bases, J lost 3 bases, and 12 bases stayed unmatched. Germline V CDR1 and CDR2: SGHVS, FQNEAQ. The CDR3 here is CASTMVSGGTKETQYF. The DNA for the CDR3 is TGTGCCAGCACCATGGTTAGCGGGGGAACAAAAGAGACCCAGTACTTC.

This chain joins TRBV2 and TRBJ1-6, with 7 bases identical to TRBD1. This CDR3 contains 15 residues. Unmatched junction bases numbered 13, after V lost 6 bases and J lost 11 bases. Germline CDR1 is SNHLY and CDR2 is FYNNEI. CDR3 loop: CASSDWDRNLPPLHF. CDR3 DNA: TGTGCCAGCAGCGACTGGGACAGAAACCTGCCACCCCTCCACTTT.